A selection of T cell receptor beta chains follows, all from one sample in a study of shared clonotypes between healthy human individuals. Data came from immunoSEQ multiplex PCR; TCRdb stores just in-frame clones and leaves some out. The data contain about 1 million clones, about 74% of them singletons. The material sequenced was memory CD4+ T cells sorted from blood. Receptors originate from a man aged 18-30 years in good health. Each CDR3 is given with its conserved first and last residue. D genes are given only for firm matches. Some rows mark clone size as missing; the rest say once, few, many or name a class of expanded clone.

. TRBJ1-5 TRBV15 . TGTGCCACCAGCAGAGATTTAAGGCAGCCCCAGCATTTT CATSRDLRQPQHF
few TRBJ1-6 TRBV6-5 . TGTGCCAGCAGTTACACACGGTATAATTCACCCCTCCACTTT CASSYTRYNSPLHF
. TRBJ2-1 TRBV30 TRBD2 TGTGCCTGGAGTGCGACTAGCGGCTTCTACAATGAGCAGTTCTTC CAWSATSGFYNEQFF
. TRBJ2-7 TRBV7-3 . TGTGCCAGCAGCTTAGGTCTCAGGTCGGACGAGCAGTACTTC CASSLGLRSDEQYF
. TRBJ2-1 TRBV5-1 TRBD1 TGCGCCAGTAAACTCCCGACAGGGCAACACGAGCAGTTCTTC CASKLPTGQHEQFF
. TRBJ2-5 TRBV7-9 . TGTGCCAGCAGCTTAATTGGCCAAGAGACCCAGTACTTC CASSLIGQETQYF
. TRBJ1-4 TRBV18 . TGTGCCAGCTCACCACCTCATAATGAAAAACTGTTTTTT CASSPPHNEKLFF
. TRBJ2-3 TRBV5-4 TRBD1 TGTGCCAGCAGCCCCCAGGGGGTCACAGATACGCAGTATTTT CASSPQGVTDTQYF
once TRBJ2-6 TRBV30 . TGTGCCTGGAGACAGGGCCTCTCTGGGGCCAACGTCCTGACTTTC CAWRQGLSGANVLTF
. TRBJ2-2 TRBV6-5 . TGTGCCAGCACCCGGGGGTTGGGGGGGGAGCTGTTTTTT CASTRGLGGELFF
. TRBJ1-3 TRBV5-1 . TGCGCCAGCACTTTCCTAGGGCTCGAAACTGGAAACACCATATATTTT CASTFLGLETGNTIYF
many TRBJ1-6 TRBV5-1 . TGCGCCAGCAGCTCCGACGGGGGTGGCTATAATTCACCCCTCCACTTT CASSSDGGGYNSPLHF
. TRBJ2-5 TRBV12-5 . TGTGCTAGTGGTTTGGCACCGCGGAGGACAGAAGAGACCCAGTACTTC CASGLAPRRTEETQYF
. TRBJ2-3 TRBV6-5 . TGTGCCAGCAGCCGGAGGGGGCAGAGCACAGATACGCAGTATTTT CASSRRGQSTDTQYF
. TRBJ2-4 TRBV7-2 TRBD1 TGTGCCAGCAGCCCCTCAGGACAGGGAAACATTCAGTACTTC CASSPSGQGNIQYF
. TRBJ1-1 TRBV6-5 . TGTGCCAGCAGGGGCAGGTCGAACACTGAAGCTTTCTTT CASRGRSNTEAFF
many TRBJ1-6 TRBV30 . TGTGCCTGGACCCCGGGCGGGGCCTCGGGGCCCTATAATTCACCCCTCCACTTT CAWTPGGASGPYNSPLHF
. TRBJ2-1 TRBV20-1 . TGCAGTGGTACCCGGGACCGGAAACAGTTCTTC CSGTRDRKQFF
few TRBJ1-1 TRBV28 . TGTGCCAGCAGTGGAAGATACACTGAAGCTTTCTTT CASSGRYTEAFF
once TRBJ2-6 TRBV6-5 . TGTGCCAGCACCCCATCTGGGGCCAACGTCCTGACTTTC CASTPSGANVLTF
. TRBJ2-7 TRBV7-9 TRBD2 TGTGCCAGCAGCTCCTCCGGGACTAGCGGGAACGAGCAGTACTTC CASSSSGTSGNEQYF
few TRBJ2-7 TRBV29-1 . TGCAGCGTTGAAGCCAGCTGGACTTCCTACGAGCAGTACTTC CSVEASWTSYEQYF
. TRBJ1-5 TRBV28 TRBD1 TGTGCCAGCCCGGGACAGGGTAAAACTCAGCCCCAGCATTTT CASPGQGKTQPQHF
once TRBJ2-1 TRBV18 . TGTGCCAGCTCACCACCGTATAATGAGCAGTTCTTC CASSPPYNEQFF